This T cell receptor beta chain appears in the sequencing data of a study of CD8+ T cells in alopecia areata. Overall study: Administration of oral tofacitinib to treated patients was at 5 to 10 mg twice daily. Study-level points and caveats: Especially in alopecia totalis/universalis, lesional scalp showed greater clonality than normal scalp did. The study also sequences resident alphabeta T cells of normal skin in scalp samples.

Germline-derived CDR1 and CDR2 are LNHNV and YYDKDF (reference sequence). The CDR3 is 15 amino acids. V was clipped by 6 bases and J by 3 bases, with 14 bases between them. The treatment was: oral pan-JAK inhibitor, 5-10 mg twice daily. PBMCs provided sorted CD4+ and CD8+ T cells. cDNA prepared by RNA extraction and subsequent reverse transcription served as the template for sequencing. Measured with immunoSEQ multiplex PCR; TCRdb has only the in-frame clones, and not every one. Found here are about 190,000 clones, approximately 67% of them singletons; the top ten hold approximately 1.4%. This clone has more than one count but fewer than ten. The antigen remains unidentified.

The material was CD4+ T cells sorted from blood, obtained between weeks 49 and 50, from a patient treated with tofacitinib. The receptor was derived from a human donor with alopecia areata. The rearrangement links TRBV15 to TRBJ1-4; no reliable D call. The CDR3 here is CATRPASGPNEKLFF. In DNA, the CDR3 is TGTGCCACCAGGCCCGCTTCGGGCCCTAATGAAAAACTGTTTTTT. The whole variable domain, filled in from reference TRBV15 and TRBJ1-4, reads DAMVIQNPRYQVTQFGKPVTLSCSQTLNHNVMYWYQQKSSQAPKLLFHYYDKDFNNEADTPDNFQSRRPNTSFCFLDIRSPGLGDTAMYLCATRPASGPNEKLFFGSGTQLSVL.